Each of the 17 T cell receptor beta chains below was sequenced from the same sample in a study of cytomegalovirus exposure and HLA in healthy donors. TCRdb's table, derived via immunoSEQ multiplex PCR, lists solely in-frame clones and lacks some. The sample contains roughly 200,000 clones, roughly four fifths of which appear only once. The specimen was PBMCs. All receptors derive from a young woman in good health and CMV-seropositive.

The chain is built from TRBV5-6 and TRBJ2-7; TRBD1 aligns across 7 bases. The CDR3 is 14 amino acids. V shed 0 bases and J 3 bases; nucleotides not matched to a gene: 3. The germline V gene encodes CDR1 SGHDT and CDR2 YYEEEE. The CDR3 nucleotides are TGTGCCAGCAGCTTGGCACAGGGGTACTACGAGCAGTACTTC. This gives the protein CASSLAQGYYEQYF.

The chain links TRBV6-1 to TRBJ2-5; a possible D gene is TRBD1 (5 bases). CDR1 and CDR2 (germline): MNHNS, SASEGT. V lost 7 bases and J lost 2, with 17 bases in between. The CDR3 is made up of 15 amino acids. The chain's CDR3 is CASIEGVAVQETQYF. DNA of the CDR3: TGTGCCAGCATCGAAGGGGTGGCAGTGCAAGAGACCCAGTACTTC.

V and J are TRBV11-2 and TRBJ2-5; 11 bases map to TRBD2. The CDR3 consists of 19 residues. Germline V CDR1 and CDR2: SGHAT, FQNNGV. J gave up 4 bases and V 8 bases, and 21 bases lay outside the gene matches. The CDR3 sequence: CASSPWVGSGGAPRETQYF. DNA of the CDR3: TGTGCCAGCTCTCCATGGGTCGGTAGCGGGGGGGCCCCTCGAGAGACCCAGTACTTC.

Regarding this clone: A much larger clone is a single base away; this may be a read error. This chain joins TRBV7-2 and TRBJ2-3; maybe TRBD1 (6 bases). Trimming removed 1 base at V and 2 bases at J, with 10 bases between. Per the germline V gene, CDR1 is SGHTA and CDR2 is FQGNSA. This CDR3 is built from 15 residues. The CDR3 sequence: CASSLGAGDTDTQYF. CDR3 nucleotides: TGTGCCAGCAGCTTAGGGGCAGGGGACACAGATACGCAGTATTTT.

In this sample, this clone turned up once. The chain employs TRBV2 and TRBJ2-7; D might be TRBD2 (6 bases). The germline V gene has CDR1 SNHLY and CDR2 FYNNEI. The CDR3 spans 14 residues. The V end lost 5 bases, the J end lost 0 bases, and 11 bases lay between the germline ends. The CDR3 loop is CASSRRDFSYEQYF. The CDR3 DNA is TGTGCCAGCAGTCGCCGGGACTTCTCCTACGAGCAGTACTTC.

The chain recombines TRBV11-2 with TRBJ1-5; D unresolved. CDR3 length: 13 amino acids. Germline loops: CDR1 SGHAT, CDR2 FQNNGV. Trimming removed 1 base at V and 7 bases at J, with 8 bases between. DNA for the CDR3: TGTGCCAGCAGCTTAGCTCCCAGGCAGCCCCAGCATTTT. Its translation is CASSLAPRQPQHF.

The chain is built from TRBV5-5 and TRBJ2-1; D is ambiguous. The CDR3 totals 12 residues. The V end was cut by 0 bases, the J end by 9 bases, with 7 bases between. The germline gives CDR1 SGHKS, CDR2 YYEKEE (reference sequence). The CDR3 DNA reads as TGTGCCAGCAGCTTGGGTAGTGGTGAGCAGTTCTTC. It is translated as CASSLGSGEQFF.

This clone was seen a single time. The chain combines TRBV18 with TRBJ2-1; D unresolved. V was cut by 3 bases and J by 4 bases, with 7 bases left in between. Germline V gene data show CDR1 as KGHSH and CDR2 as LQKENI. The CDR3 consists of 13 residues. In DNA, the CDR3 is TGTGCCAGCTCACCGGCAGGATACAATGAGCAGTTCTTC. Protein sequence: CASSPAGYNEQFF.

This clone was detected once. The chain employs TRBV27 and TRBJ2-3; D is undetermined. CDR1 and CDR2 (germline): MNHEY, SMNVEV (reference sequence). V was shortened by 3 bases and J by 6 bases, with 13 bases between the two germline ends. This CDR3 has 14 residues. The CDR3 DNA reads TGTGCCAGCAGTTTTATTGGAACAGCCGATACGCAGTATTTT. Encoded protein: CASSFIGTADTQYF.

The rearrangement joins TRBV11-3 to TRBJ2-7; unclear D gene. The CDR3 loop spans 13 amino acids. With 0 bases removed from V and 1 base from J, the gap between germline ends came to 4 bases. Per germline, CDR1 SGHNT and CDR2 YENEEA. As DNA, the CDR3 is TGTGCCAGCAGCTTAGAGAGGTCCTACGAGCAGTACTTC. Amino acids: CASSLERSYEQYF.

The V call is TRBV7-6, the J call TRBJ2-2; TRBD2 might be the D (7 bases). Germline-derived CDR1 and CDR2 are SGHVS and FNYEAQ. The V end was cut by 5 bases, the J end by 7 bases, with 14 bases between. This CDR3 spans 14 amino acids. The CDR3 bases are TGTGCCAGCAGCCCCCGGGGGGCGGGCGGGGAGCTGTTTTTT. Amino acids: CASSPRGAGGELFF.

The chain links TRBV2 to TRBJ2-1, with 7 bases lining up with TRBD1. V lost 3 bases and J lost 7; bases outside the gene matches: 6. The CDR3 runs 14 residues. Germline CDR1 is SNHLY and CDR2 is FYNNEI. The CDR3 loop is CASSEQPGGNEQFF. CDR3 DNA sequence: TGTGCCAGCAGTGAGCAGCCAGGGGGTAATGAGCAGTTCTTC.

The rearrangement joins TRBV2 to TRBJ1-2; 8 nucleotides align to TRBD1. The CDR3 covers 14 residues. J lost 10 bases, V lost 1 base, and 8 bases had no gene match. Looked up from germline, CDR1 is SNHLY and CDR2 is FYNNEI. The CDR3 loop reads CASSEGQGSLVYTF. The CDR3, as DNA: TGTGCCAGCAGTGAAGGACAGGGGTCCTTGGTCTACACCTTC.

V gene TRBV27 combines with J gene TRBJ2-5, with D uncertain. From germline, CDR1 is MNHEY and CDR2 SMNVEV (reference sequence). Trimming pared 2 bases from V and 4 bases from J, leaving 5 bases between. The CDR3 consists of 12 residues. This CDR3 is CASSLRGETQYF. The CDR3 DNA reads as TGTGCCAGCAGTTTACGAGGAGAGACCCAGTACTTC.

The genes are TRBV19 and TRBJ2-7; 7 bases align to TRBD1. The CDR3 covers 13 residues. The germline CDR1 and CDR2 sequences are LNHDA and SQIVND (reference sequence). The ends lost 11 bases at V and 2 bases at J; junction bases unmatched: 9. CDR3 sequence: CASNPGGPYEQYF. CDR3 coding DNA: TGTGCCTCGAACCCAGGGGGTCCCTACGAGCAGTACTTC.

The chain joins TRBV10-3 to TRBJ1-2, with TRBD1 matching 7 bases. The length of the CDR3 is 14 residues. The V segment lost 4 bases and the J segment 4 bases; nucleotides outside the gene matches: 6. Germline V gives CDR1 ENHRY, CDR2 SYGVKD. As DNA, the CDR3 is TGTGCCATCAGTGGTACAGGGGAAAGCTATGGCTACACCTTC. Its protein product is CAISGTGESYGYTF.

This clone appeared once. This rearrangement joins TRBV5-1 to TRBJ2-1; 9 bases line up with TRBD1. The V gene's germline CDR1 is SGHRS and CDR2 YFSETQ. CDR3 length equals 14 residues. Germline trimming cut 0 bases from V and 6 bases from J; bases unmatched to any gene: 1. CDR3 in amino acids: CASSLAQGANEQFF. DNA for the CDR3: TGCGCCAGCAGCTTGGCACAGGGGGCCAATGAGCAGTTCTTC. The whole variable domain, filled in from reference TRBV5-1 and TRBJ2-1, reads KAGVTQTPRYLIKTRGQQVTLSCSPISGHRSVSWYQQTPGQGLQFLFEYFSETQRNKGNFPGRFSGRQFSNSRSEMNVSTLELGDSALYLCASSLAQGANEQFFGPGTRLTVL.